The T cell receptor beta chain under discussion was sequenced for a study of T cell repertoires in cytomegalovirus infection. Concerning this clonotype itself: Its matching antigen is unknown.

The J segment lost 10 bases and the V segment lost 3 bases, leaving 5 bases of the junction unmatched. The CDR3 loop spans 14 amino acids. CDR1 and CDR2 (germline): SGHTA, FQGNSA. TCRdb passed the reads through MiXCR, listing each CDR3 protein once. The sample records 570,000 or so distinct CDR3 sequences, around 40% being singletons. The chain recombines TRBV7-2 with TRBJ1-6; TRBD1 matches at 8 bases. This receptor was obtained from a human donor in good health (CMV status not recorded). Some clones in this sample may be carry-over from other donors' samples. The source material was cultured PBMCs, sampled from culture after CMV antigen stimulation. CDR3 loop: CASSFRQGTSPLHF. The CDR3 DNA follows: TGTGCCAGCAGCTTTCGACAGGGGACCTCACCCCTCCACTTT.